This T cell receptor (beta chain) was captured by sequencing in a study of blood T cells in healthy people across ages. This CDR3 comprises 16 residues. The V gene's germline CDR1 is MNHEY and CDR2 SVGEGT. V gave up 0 bases and J gave up 5 bases, with 16 bases separating them. Through a sample-barcoded 5' primer and a J-beta primer mix, a second PCR was run for roughly 6 to 12 cycles. TCRdb processed the 5' RACE reads anew with MiXCR; each CDR3 protein has one entry. Of 1,800,000 or so distinct CDR3 sequences detected, 39% appear once; the ten largest clones hold more than 20%. Study-wide points: For the donors, CMV status was unknown and possibly confounded expanded clonotype changes.

The people who gave samples were healthy Caucasians from Russia, aged 6 to 90. Peripheral blood from each donor was collected in a volume of approximately 9.5 milliliters. Regarding this clonotype: The antigen is not known.

The sample taken for sequencing was blood. V usage is TRBV6-2 or TRBV6-3 and J usage is TRBJ2-5, with D possibly TRBD1 on 7 matching bases. This sequence was found in a human donor in good health. CDR3 loop: CASSYSRTGAGETQYF. The CDR3 DNA is TGTGCCAGCAGTTACTCGCGAACAGGGGCGGGGGAGACCCAGTACTTC.